Sequencing of this TCR beta chain was carried out in a study of blood T cell repertoires in COVID-19. This clone occurred a few times. CDR3 size: 16 residues. V dropped 3 bases and J dropped 7; count of bases not matched to a gene: 7. The germline gives CDR1 LGHNA, CDR2 YNFKEQ. The protocol was immunoSEQ multiplex PCR, while the TCRdb copy is restricted to in-frame clones and leaves out a portion. The sample shows about 200,000 clones, roughly nine tenths of them seen only once. V gene TRBV4-2 combines with J gene TRBJ2-2; 11 nucleotides match TRBD1. The sample was peripheral blood. The receptor's source is a woman aged 70-85 years with acute or convalescent COVID-19. The CDR3 nucleotides read TGTGCCAGCAGCCAGGGGACAGGGGGATTCGGCGGGGAGCTGTTTTTT. Translated: CASSQGTGGFGGELFF.